This TCR gamma chain was identified in a study of γδ T cells in repeated Plasmodium falciparum infection. As for this clone: Its antigen is unknown. TCRdb pairs this DNA with a much larger clone's protein that differs at residue 6, likely a read error; the protein shown was translated from the DNA.

Gammadelta T cells were flow-sorted from PBMC into Vgamma9/Vdelta2+ and Vdelta2-negative populations for bulk analysis. Study outcomes and limitations: Vdelta2-negative gammadelta repertoires appeared less diverse and less shared in Malian than Australian children.

With V trimmed by 9 bases and J by 12 bases, 8 bases remained unmatched. Per germline, CDR1 GITISATS and CDR2 ISYDGTV (reference sequence). The CDR3 has 9 amino acids. TCRdb re-called clones from the multiplex PCR reads using CATT. The sample contains about 5,000 gamma-chain clones, 3% to 4% of which appear only once. V is TRGV9 and J is TRGJ1 or TRGJ2. No J segment appears in TCRdb, so it was assigned here by matching the sequence to germline. The TCR originated in a pool of human donors (malaria-infected and uninfected, not separated). Sequencing was carried out using gamma-delta T cells from blood. CDR3 nucleotides: TGTGCCTTGACATGTGGGAAACTCTTT. It is translated as CALTCGKLF.